This record covers a single TCR beta chain. Recovered status in Cohort 3 required two negative PCRs, clearance, or symptom resolution. This sample was included in a study of blood T cell repertoires in COVID-19. In the study overall: Sites in the United States, Italy and Spain provided acute and convalescent COVID-19 samples. T cells, B-cell-depleted T cells, or PBMCs supplied cDNA or gDNA.

CDR1 is SGDLS, CDR2 YYNGEE, per germline. The trim removed 0 bases at V and 2 bases at J, leaving 3 bases unmatched. This CDR3 region has 15 residues. As handled by the study authors: From reference gene primer amplification, estimates of nucleated cell counts were derived. TCRdb's copy holds only in-frame clones and misses some; the assay was immunoSEQ multiplex PCR. V and J calls and clone size are given by that table; D and trimming were obtained from the DNA. Among about 270,000 clones listed, about 87% were seen once. The origin of this receptor is a woman aged 45-59 years who had recovered from COVID-19. The source material was PBMCs or T cells enriched from blood (not recorded which). This chain connects TRBV9 to TRBJ2-7; 9 bases agree with TRBD2. The chain's CDR3 is CASSVGAGGTYEQYF. CDR3 nucleotide sequence: TGTGCCAGCAGCGTAGGAGCGGGAGGTACCTACGAGCAGTACTTC.